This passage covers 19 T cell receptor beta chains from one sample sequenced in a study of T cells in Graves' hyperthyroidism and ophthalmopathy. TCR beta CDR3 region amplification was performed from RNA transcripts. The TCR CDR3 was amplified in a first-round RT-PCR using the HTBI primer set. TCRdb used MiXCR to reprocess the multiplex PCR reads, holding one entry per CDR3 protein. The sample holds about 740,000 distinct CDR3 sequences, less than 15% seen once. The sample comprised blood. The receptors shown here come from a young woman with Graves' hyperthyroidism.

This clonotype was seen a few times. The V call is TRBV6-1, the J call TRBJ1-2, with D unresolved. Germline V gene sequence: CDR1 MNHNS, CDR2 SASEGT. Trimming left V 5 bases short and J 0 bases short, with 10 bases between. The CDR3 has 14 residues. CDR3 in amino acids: CASSRALANYGYTF. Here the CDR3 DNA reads TGTGCCAGCAGTAGAGCGCTCGCTAACTATGGCTACACCTTC.

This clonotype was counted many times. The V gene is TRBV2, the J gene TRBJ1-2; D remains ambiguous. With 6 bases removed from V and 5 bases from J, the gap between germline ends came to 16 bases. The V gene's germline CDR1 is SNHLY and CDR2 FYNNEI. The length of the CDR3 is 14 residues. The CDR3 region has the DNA TGTGCCAGCAGGGAGCCCGGAGAGCTTTATGGCTACACCTTC. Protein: CASREPGELYGYTF.

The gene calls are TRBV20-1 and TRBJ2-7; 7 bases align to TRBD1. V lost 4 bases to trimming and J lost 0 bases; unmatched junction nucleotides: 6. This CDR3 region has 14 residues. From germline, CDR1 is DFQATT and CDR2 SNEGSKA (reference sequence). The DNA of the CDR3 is TGCAGTGCTAACAAATGGGACAGCTCCTACGAGCAGTACTTC. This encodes CSANKWDSSYEQYF.

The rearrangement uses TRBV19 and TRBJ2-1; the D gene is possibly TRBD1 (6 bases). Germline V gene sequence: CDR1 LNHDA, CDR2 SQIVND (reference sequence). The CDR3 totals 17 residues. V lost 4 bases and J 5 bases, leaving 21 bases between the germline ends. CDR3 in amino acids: CASSSPDVGGPDNEQFF. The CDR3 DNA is TGTGCCAGTAGTAGCCCAGACGTAGGGGGTCCAGACAATGAGCAGTTCTTC.

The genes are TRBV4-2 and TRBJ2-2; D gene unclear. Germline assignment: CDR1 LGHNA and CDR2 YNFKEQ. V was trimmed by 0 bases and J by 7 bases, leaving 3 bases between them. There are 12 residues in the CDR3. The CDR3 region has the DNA TGTGCCAGCAGCCAAGAAGGCGGGGAGCTGTTTTTT. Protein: CASSQEGGELFF.

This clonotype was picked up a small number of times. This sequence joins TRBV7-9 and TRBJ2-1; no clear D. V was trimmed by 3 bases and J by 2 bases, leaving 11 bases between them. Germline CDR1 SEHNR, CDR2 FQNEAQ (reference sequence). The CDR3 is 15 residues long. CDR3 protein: CASSLTLTPYNEQFF. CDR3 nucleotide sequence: TGTGCCAGCAGCTTGACTCTCACCCCCTACAATGAGCAGTTCTTC.

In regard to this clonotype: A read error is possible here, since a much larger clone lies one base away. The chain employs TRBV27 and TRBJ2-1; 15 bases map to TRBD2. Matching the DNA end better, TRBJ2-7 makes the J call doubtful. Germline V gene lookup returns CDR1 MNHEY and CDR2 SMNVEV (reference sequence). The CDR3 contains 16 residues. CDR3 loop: CASRGLAGGHYNEQYF. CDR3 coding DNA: TGTGCCAGCAGAGGACTAGCGGGAGGGCACTACAATGAGCAGTACTTC.

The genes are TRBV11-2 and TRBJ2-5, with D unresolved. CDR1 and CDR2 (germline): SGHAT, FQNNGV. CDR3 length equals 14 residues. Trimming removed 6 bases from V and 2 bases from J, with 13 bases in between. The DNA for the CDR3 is TGTGCCAGCAGTGAGATTGGGCCTCAAGAGACCCAGTACTTC. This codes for CASSEIGPQETQYF.

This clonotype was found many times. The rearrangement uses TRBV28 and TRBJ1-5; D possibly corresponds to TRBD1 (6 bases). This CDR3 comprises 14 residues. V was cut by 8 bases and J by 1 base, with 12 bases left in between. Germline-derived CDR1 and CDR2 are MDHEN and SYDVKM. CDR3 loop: CASEEGGSNQPQHF. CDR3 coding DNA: TGTGCCAGCGAGGAAGGGGGAAGCAATCAGCCCCAGCATTTT.

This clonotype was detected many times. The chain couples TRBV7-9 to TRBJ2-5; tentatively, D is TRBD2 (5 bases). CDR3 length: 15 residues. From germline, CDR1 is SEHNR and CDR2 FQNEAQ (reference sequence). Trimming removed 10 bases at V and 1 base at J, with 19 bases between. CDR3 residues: CATKTTGSPQETQYF. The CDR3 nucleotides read TGTGCCACCAAGACTACCGGGTCACCCCAAGAGACCCAGTACTTC.

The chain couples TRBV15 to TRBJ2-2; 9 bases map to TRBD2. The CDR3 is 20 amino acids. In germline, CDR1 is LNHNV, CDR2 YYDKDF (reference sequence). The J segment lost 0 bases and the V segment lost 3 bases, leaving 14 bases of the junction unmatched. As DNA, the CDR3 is TGTGCCACCAGCAGTGTAGTAACCGGGACTAGCTCACCGAACACCGGGGAGCTGTTTTTT. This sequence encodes CATSSVVTGTSSPNTGELFF.

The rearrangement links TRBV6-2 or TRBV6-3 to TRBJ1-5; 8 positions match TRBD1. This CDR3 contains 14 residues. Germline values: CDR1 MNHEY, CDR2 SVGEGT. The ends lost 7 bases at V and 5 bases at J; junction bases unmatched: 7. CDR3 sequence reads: CASTRTGRDQPQHF. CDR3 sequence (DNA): TGTGCCAGCACCCGGACAGGGAGAGATCAGCCCCAGCATTTT.

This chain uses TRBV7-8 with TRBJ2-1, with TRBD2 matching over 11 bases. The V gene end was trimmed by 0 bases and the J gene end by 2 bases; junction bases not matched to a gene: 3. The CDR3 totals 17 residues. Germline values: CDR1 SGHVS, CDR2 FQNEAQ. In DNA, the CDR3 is TGTGCCAGCAGCTTAGCAGGACTAGCGGGCCCCTACAATGAGCAGTTCTTC. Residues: CASSLAGLAGPYNEQFF.

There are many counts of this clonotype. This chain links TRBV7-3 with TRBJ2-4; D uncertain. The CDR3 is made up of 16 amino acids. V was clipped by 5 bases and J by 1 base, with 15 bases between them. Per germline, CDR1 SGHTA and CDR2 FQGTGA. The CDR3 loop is CASSQVWASAKNIQYF. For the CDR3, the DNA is TGTGCCAGCAGCCAAGTCTGGGCCTCGGCCAAAAACATTCAGTACTTC.

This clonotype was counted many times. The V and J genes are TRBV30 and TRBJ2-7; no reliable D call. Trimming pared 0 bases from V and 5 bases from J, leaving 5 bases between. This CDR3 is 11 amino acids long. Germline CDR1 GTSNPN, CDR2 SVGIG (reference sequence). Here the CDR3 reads CAWSVLHEQYF. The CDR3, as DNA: TGTGCCTGGAGTGTATTGCACGAGCAGTACTTC.

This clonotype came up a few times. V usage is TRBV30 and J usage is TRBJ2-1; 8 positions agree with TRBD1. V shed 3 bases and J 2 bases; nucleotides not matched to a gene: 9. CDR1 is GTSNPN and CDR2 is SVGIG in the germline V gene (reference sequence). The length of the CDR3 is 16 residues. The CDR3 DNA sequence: TGTGCCTGGAGAGGAAGACAGGGGCGAACCTACAATGAGCAGTTCTTC. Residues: CAWRGRQGRTYNEQFF.

CDR3 DNA sequence: TGTGCCACCAGCACGTATACTAGCACAGATACGCAGTATTTT. This codes for CATSTYTSTDTQYF. The chain has TRBV15 and TRBJ2-3; D gene ambiguous. The CDR3 has 14 residues. The germline gives CDR1 LNHNV, CDR2 YYDKDF (reference sequence). The V end lost 4 bases, the J end lost 0 bases, and 8 bases lay between the germline ends.

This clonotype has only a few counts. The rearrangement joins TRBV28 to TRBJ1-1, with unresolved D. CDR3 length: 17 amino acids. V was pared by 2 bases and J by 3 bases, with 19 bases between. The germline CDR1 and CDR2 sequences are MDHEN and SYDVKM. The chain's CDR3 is CASSLNPLTGWDTEAFF. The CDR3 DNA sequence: TGTGCCAGCAGTTTAAACCCCTTAACTGGGTGGGACACTGAAGCTTTCTTT.

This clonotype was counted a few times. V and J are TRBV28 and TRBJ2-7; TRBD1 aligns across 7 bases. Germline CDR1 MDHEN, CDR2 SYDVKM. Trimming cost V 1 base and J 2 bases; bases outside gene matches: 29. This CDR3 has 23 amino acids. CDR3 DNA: TGTGCCAGCAGTTTATATAACTGGGGCCCCCCGCGATTGTGGGGACAGCTTACCTACGAGCAGTACTTC. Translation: CASSLYNWGPPRLWGQLTYEQYF.